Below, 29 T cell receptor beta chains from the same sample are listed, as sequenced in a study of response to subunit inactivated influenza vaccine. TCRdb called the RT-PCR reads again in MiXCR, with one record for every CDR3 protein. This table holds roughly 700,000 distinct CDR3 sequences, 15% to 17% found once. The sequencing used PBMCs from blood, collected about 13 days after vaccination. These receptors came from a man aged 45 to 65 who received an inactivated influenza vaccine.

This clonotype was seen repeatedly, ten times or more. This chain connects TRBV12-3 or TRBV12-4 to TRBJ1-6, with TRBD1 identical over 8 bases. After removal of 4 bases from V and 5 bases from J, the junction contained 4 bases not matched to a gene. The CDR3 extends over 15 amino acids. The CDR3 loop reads CASSSGQGNNSPLHF. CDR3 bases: TGTGCCAGCAGTTCCGGACAGGGAAATAATTCACCCCTCCACTTT.

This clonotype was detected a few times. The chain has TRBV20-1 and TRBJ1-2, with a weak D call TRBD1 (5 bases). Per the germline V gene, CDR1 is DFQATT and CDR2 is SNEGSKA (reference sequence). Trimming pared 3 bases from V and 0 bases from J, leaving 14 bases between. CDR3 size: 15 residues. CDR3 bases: TGCAGTGCTAGTCCCCCGGAAGGGGCTAACTATGGCTACACCTTC. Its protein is CSASPPEGANYGYTF.

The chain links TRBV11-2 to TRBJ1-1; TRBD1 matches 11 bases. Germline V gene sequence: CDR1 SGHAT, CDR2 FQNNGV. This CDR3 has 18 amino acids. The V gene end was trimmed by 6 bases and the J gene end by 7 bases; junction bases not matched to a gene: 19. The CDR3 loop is CASRGQGGGSLNSDEAFF. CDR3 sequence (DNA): TGTGCCAGCAGGGGACAGGGGGGCGGCTCCTTGAACTCTGATGAAGCTTTCTTT.

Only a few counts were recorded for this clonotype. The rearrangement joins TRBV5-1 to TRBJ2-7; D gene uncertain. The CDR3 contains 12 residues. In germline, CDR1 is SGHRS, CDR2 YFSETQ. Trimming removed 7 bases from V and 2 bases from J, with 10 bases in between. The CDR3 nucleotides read TGCGCCAGCCGCACGGAACCCTACGAGCAGTACTTC. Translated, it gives CASRTEPYEQYF.

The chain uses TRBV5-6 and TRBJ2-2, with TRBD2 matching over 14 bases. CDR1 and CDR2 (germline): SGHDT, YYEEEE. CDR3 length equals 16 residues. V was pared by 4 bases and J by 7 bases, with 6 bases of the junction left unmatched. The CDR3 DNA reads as TGTGCCAGCAGCCTACGGACTAGCGGGAGGATCGGGGAGCTGTTTTTT. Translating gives CASSLRTSGRIGELFF.

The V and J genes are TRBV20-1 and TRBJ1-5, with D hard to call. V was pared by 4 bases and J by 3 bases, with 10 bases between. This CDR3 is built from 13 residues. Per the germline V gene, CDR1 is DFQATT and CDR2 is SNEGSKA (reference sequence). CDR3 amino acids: CSAIRTYNQPQHF. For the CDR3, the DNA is TGCAGTGCTATACGAACCTACAATCAGCCCCAGCATTTT.

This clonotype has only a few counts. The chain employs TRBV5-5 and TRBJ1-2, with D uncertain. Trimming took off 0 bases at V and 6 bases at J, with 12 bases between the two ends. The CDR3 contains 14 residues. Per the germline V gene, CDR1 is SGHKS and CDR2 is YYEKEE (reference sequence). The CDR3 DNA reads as TGTGCCAGCAGCTTGGACCCAAGGCCCGATGGCTACACCTTC. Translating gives CASSLDPRPDGYTF. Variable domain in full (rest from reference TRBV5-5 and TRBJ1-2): DAGVTQSPTHLIKTRGQQVTLRCSPISGHKSVSWYQQVLGQGPQFIFQYYEKEERGRGNFPDRFSARQFPNYSSELNVNALLLGDSALYLCASSLDPRPDGYTFGSGTRLTVV.

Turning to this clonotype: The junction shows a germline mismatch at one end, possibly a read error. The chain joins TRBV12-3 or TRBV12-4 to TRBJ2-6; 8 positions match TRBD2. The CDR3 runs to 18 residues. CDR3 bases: TGTGCCAGCAGTTTAACCCTAGCGGGTTCATTTGGGGCCTACGTCCTGACTTTC. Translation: CASSLTLAGSFGAYVLTF.

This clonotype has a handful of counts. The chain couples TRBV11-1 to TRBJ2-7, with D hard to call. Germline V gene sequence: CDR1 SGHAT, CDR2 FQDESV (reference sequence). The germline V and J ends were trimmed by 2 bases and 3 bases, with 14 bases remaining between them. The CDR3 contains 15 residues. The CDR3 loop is CASSLTDQHGYEQYF. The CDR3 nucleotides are TGTGCCAGCAGCTTAACGGACCAGCATGGCTACGAGCAGTACTTC.

This CDR3 reads CATSRGNIALAEKLFF. In DNA form, the CDR3 reads TGTGCCACCAGCAGAGGAAATATAGCGTTAGCTGAAAAACTGTTTTTT. This chain connects TRBV15 to TRBJ1-4; D gene uncertain. V shed 1 base and J shed 7 bases, with 16 bases lying between them. Looked up from germline, CDR1 is LNHNV and CDR2 is YYDKDF (reference sequence). The CDR3 totals 16 residues.

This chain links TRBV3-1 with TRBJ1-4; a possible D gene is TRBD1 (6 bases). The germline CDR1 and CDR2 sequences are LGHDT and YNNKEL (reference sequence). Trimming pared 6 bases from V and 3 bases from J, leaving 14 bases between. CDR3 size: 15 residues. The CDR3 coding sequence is TGTGCCAGCAGGAAAAGGGGGTTGGCTAATGAAAAACTGTTTTTT. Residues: CASRKRGLANEKLFF.

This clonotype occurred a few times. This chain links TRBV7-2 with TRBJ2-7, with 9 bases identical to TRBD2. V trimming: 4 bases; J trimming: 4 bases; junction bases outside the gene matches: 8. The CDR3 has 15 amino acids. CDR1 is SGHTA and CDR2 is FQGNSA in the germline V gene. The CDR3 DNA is TGTGCCAGCAGCTCCGCCGGGGGACTAGCTTACGAGCAGTACTTC. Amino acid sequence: CASSSAGGLAYEQYF.

As DNA, the CDR3 is TGTGCCAGCACACTAGCGGGAGCGGCCACCGGGGAGCTGTTTTTT. It translates to CASTLAGAATGELFF. The genes are TRBV19 and TRBJ2-2, with TRBD2 identical over 11 bases. With 9 bases clipped from V and 4 bases from J, the junction kept 7 bases outside the gene matches. This CDR3 has 15 residues. Germline assignment: CDR1 LNHDA and CDR2 SQIVND (reference sequence).

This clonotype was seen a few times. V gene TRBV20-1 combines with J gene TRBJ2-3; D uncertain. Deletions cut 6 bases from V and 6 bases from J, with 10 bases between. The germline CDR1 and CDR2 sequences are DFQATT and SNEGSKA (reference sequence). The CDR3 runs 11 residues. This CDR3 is CSAAWGDTQYF. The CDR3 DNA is TGCAGTGCGGCCTGGGGTGATACGCAGTATTTT.

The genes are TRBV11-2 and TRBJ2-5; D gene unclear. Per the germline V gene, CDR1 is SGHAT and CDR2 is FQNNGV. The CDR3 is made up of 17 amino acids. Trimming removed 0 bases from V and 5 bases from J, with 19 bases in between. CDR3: CASSLDRGDRRWETQYF. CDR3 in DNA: TGTGCCAGCAGCTTAGATCGCGGAGACCGCCGGTGGGAGACCCAGTACTTC.

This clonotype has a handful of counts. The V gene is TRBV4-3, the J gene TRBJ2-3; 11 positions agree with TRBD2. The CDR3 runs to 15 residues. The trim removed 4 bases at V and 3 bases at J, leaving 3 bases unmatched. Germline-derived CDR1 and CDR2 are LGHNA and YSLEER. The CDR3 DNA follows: TGCGCCAGCAGCCTGACTAGCGGGGCTACAGATACGCAGTATTTT. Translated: CASSLTSGATDTQYF.

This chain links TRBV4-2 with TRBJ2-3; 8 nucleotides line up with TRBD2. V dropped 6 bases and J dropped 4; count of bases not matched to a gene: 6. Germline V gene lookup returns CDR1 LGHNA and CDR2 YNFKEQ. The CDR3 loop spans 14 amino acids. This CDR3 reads CASRNGGAADTQYF. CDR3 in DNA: TGTGCCAGCAGAAACGGGGGGGCGGCAGATACGCAGTATTTT.

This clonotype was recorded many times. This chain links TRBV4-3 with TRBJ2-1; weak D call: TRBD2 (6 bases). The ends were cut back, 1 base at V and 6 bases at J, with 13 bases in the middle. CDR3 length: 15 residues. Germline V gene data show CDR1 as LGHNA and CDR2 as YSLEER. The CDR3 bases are TGCGCCAGCAGCCAAGTACGGGGGAGTTTCAATGAGCAGTTCTTC. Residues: CASSQVRGSFNEQFF.

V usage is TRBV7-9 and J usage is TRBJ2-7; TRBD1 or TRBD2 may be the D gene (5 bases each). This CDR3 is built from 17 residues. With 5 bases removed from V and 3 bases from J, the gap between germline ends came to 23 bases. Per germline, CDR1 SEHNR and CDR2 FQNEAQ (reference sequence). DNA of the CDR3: TGTGCCAGCAGCCCAACTCGGGGTTTGGACAACTACTACGAGCAGTACTTC. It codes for CASSPTRGLDNYYEQYF.

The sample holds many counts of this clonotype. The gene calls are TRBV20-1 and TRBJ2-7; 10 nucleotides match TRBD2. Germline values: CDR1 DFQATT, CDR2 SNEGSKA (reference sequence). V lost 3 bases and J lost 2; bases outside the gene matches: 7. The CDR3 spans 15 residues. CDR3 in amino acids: CSASSLAGVTYEQYF. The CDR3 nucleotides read TGCAGTGCTAGTAGTCTAGCGGGAGTTACCTACGAGCAGTACTTC.

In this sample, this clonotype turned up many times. Written as DNA, the CDR3 is TGTGCCAGCAGCTCTTCTAAACTGTTGGGACTAGTGTTTCCCTTGGAAGAGACCCAGTACTTC. It translates to CASSSSKLLGLVFPLEETQYF. The V and J genes are TRBV6-2 or TRBV6-3 and TRBJ2-5; TRBD2 aligns across 8 bases. V dropped 6 bases and J dropped 3; count of bases not matched to a gene: 27. Germline CDR1 reads MNHEY; CDR2 reads SVGEGT. The CDR3 loop spans 21 amino acids.

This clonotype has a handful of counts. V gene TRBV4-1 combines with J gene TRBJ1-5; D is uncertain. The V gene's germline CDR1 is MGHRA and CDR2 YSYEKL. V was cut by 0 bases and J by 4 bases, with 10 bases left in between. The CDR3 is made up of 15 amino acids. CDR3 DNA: TGCGCCAGCAGCCAAGAAGGTTGGCTAAATCAGCCCCAGCATTTT. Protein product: CASSQEGWLNQPQHF.

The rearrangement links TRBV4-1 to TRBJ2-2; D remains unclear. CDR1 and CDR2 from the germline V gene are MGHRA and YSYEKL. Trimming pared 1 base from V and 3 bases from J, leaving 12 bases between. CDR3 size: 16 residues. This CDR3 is CASSQVLLRDTGELFF. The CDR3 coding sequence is TGCGCCAGCAGCCAAGTACTACTAAGGGACACCGGGGAGCTGTTTTTT.

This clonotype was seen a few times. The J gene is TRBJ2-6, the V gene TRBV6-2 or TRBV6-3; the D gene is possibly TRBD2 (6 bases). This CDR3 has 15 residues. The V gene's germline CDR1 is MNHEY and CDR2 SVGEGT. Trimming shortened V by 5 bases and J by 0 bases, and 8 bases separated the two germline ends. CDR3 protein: CASSRDFSGANVLTF. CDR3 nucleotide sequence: TGTGCCAGCAGTCGGGACTTCTCTGGGGCCAACGTCCTGACTTTC.

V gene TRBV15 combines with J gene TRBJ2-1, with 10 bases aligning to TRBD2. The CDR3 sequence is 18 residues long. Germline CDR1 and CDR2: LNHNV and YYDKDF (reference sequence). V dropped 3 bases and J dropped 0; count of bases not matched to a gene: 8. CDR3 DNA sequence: TGTGCCACCAGCAGTCTCTGGACTAGCGGCAACTCCTACAATGAGCAGTTCTTC. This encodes CATSSLWTSGNSYNEQFF.

Here the CDR3 reads CASSLGTSGGAKETQYF. The CDR3 DNA reads as TGTGCCAGCAGTCTCGGGACTAGCGGGGGGGCAAAGGAGACCCAGTACTTC. The V and J genes are TRBV12-3 or TRBV12-4 and TRBJ2-5, with TRBD2 matching over 16 bases. The V and J ends lost 5 bases and 5 bases, in that order; junction bases with no gene match: 8. This CDR3 is 17 amino acids long.

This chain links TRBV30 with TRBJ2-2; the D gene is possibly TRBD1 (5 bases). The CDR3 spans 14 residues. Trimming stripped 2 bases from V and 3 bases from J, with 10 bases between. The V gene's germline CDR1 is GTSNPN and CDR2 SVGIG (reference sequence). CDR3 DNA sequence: TGTGCCTGGAGTTTTAGGGGCCACACCGGGGAGCTGTTTTTT. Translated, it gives CAWSFRGHTGELFF.

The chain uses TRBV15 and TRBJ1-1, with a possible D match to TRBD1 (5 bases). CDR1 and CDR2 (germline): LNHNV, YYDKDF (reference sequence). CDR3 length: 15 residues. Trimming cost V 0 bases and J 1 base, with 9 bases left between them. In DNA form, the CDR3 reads TGTGCCACCAGCAGAGATACACAGGAGAACACTGAAGCTTTCTTT. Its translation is CATSRDTQENTEAFF.

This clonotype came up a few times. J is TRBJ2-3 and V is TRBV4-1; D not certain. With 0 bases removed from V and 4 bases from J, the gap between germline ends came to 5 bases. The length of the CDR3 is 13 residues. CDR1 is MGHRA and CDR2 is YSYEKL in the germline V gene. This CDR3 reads CASSQEYSDTQYF. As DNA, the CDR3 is TGCGCCAGCAGCCAAGAGTACTCAGATACGCAGTATTTT.